One T cell receptor beta chain is described in this entry. Its antigen is still unknown. J was trimmed by 4 bases and V by 7 bases; bases with no gene match: 7. Germline assignment: CDR1 SQVTM and CDR2 ANQGSEA. The CDR3 totals 14 residues. TCRdb independently ran MiXCR on the 5' RACE reads; one entry per CDR3 protein. The sample includes about 580,000 distinct CDR3 sequences, 17% of them seen just once. This sample stems from a study of T cells after yellow fever vaccination. Study conclusions and caveats: Most clones from primary vaccination were detected again post-booster (almost 98% CD4, 88% CD8).

This TCR was sampled from a man between 18 and 35 years old who received the YFV17D yellow fever vaccine. V usage is TRBV29-1 and J usage is TRBJ2-2; 9 positions match TRBD1. This specimen consisted of PBMCs, obtained 5 to 6 days after the first yellow fever vaccination. The CDR3 region has the DNA TGCAGCGCTGGGACAGGGCGGATCACCGGGGAGCTGTTTTTT. Its protein is CSAGTGRITGELFF.